The T cell receptor (beta chain) under discussion was sequenced for a study of beta chain features in type 1 diabetes. The V end was cut by 2 bases, the J end by 3 bases, with 17 bases between. This CDR3 contains 16 residues. CDR1 and CDR2 from the germline V gene are MNHNS and SASEGT. The sequenced template was cDNA made from the entire isolated RNA. The read count averaged roughly 3.5 million across naive, central memory and regulatory T cell samples. Sequenced by immunoSEQ multiplex PCR; TCRdb stores in-frame clones only, minus some. Counted here are about 410,000 clones, about 15% occurring once; the ten biggest clones make up approximately 0.035%.

This sequence joins TRBV6-1 and TRBJ2-7; D is perhaps TRBD1 or TRBD2 (5 bases each). The clonotype comes from a man aged 25 to 40 in good health. Sequencing was done on a sample of naive CD4+ T cells from blood. The CDR3 here is CASSESESQRGYEQYV. CDR3 coding DNA: TGTGCCAGCAGTGAAAGCGAGTCCCAGAGGGGCTACGAGCAGTACGTC.